Shown below are 25 T cell receptor beta chains from a single sample sequenced in a study of radiotherapy plus CTLA-4 blockade in lung cancer (dated by TCRdb to between 2018 and 2020). Libraries were built with the immunoSEQ multiplex PCR assay. What TCRdb holds here is the immuneACCESS table cut down to in-frame rearrangements. Part of the clones is not present; checked against another copy, under half of the missing clones reflect an unresolved V gene, and the others are unexplained. This sample lists tens of thousands of clones; roughly 72% were detected once. About a tenth of the sample belongs to the ten largest clones. Sample: peripheral blood, taken from a patient treated with radiotherapy plus ipilimumab. These receptors all stem from a human donor with non-small cell lung cancer who had stable disease on radiotherapy plus ipilimumab.

The chain uses TRBV11-3 and TRBJ2-1; possibly TRBD1 for D (7 bases). Trimming took 1 base from V and 0 from J, leaving 22 bases between them. The CDR3 is 20 amino acids. Per germline, CDR1 SGHNT and CDR2 YENEEA. The CDR3 DNA follows: TGTGCCAGCAGCTTAGTCCCGAGACAGGGACTGAACAGCTCCTACAATGAGCAGTTCTTC. Protein sequence: CASSLVPRQGLNSSYNEQFF.

The chain combines TRBV7-9 with TRBJ2-7; 7 bases fit TRBD1. Trimming cost V 5 bases and J 3 bases; bases outside gene matches: 7. Looked up from germline, CDR1 is SEHNR and CDR2 is FQNEAQ (reference sequence). The CDR3 is 14 residues long. The CDR3 region is CASSPRTGDYEQYF. Here the CDR3 DNA reads TGTGCCAGCAGCCCCCGGACAGGAGACTACGAGCAGTACTTC.

V is TRBV18 and J is TRBJ2-3; 11 bases are shared with TRBD2. The CDR3 runs to 14 residues. Germline assignment: CDR1 KGHSH and CDR2 LQKENI. V trimming: 5 bases; J trimming: 5 bases; junction bases outside the gene matches: 3. The CDR3 region is CASSSLAGVDTQYF. In DNA form, the CDR3 reads TGTGCCAGCTCATCACTAGCGGGGGTAGATACGCAGTATTTT.

CDR3 amino acids: CASSSPGQSLRGYTF. CDR3 DNA sequence: TGCGCCAGCAGCTCCCCGGGACAGTCACTACGCGGCTACACCTTC. J is TRBJ1-2 and V is TRBV5-1, with TRBD1 matching 7 bases. CDR3 size: 15 residues. The V segment lost 3 bases and the J segment 8 bases; nucleotides outside the gene matches: 13. Per germline, CDR1 SGHRS and CDR2 YFSETQ. The full variable domain, in which reference TRBV5-1 and TRBJ1-2 provide the parts outside the CDR3, is KAGVTQTPRYLIKTRGQQVTLSCSPISGHRSVSWYQQTPGQGLQFLFEYFSETQRNKGNFPGRFSGRQFSNSRSEMNVSTLELGDSALYLCASSSPGQSLRGYTFGSGTRLTVV.

This chain connects TRBV2 to TRBJ2-7, with D possibly matching TRBD1 (5 bases). The CDR3 contains 12 residues. V lost 6 bases, J lost 1 base, and 7 bases lay in between. Germline V CDR1 and CDR2: SNHLY, FYNNEI. This CDR3 reads CASRAGSYEQYF. As DNA, the CDR3 is TGTGCCAGCAGGGCAGGGTCCTACGAGCAGTACTTC.

The gene calls are TRBV5-4 and TRBJ1-3, with 7 bases aligning to TRBD1. The CDR3 has 15 residues. V shed 4 bases and J 2 bases; nucleotides not matched to a gene: 6. From germline, CDR1 is SGHNT and CDR2 YYREEE (reference sequence). CDR3 protein: CASSSRQGPGNTIYF. The CDR3 DNA is TGTGCCAGCAGCAGCCGACAGGGCCCTGGAAACACCATATATTTT.

The V gene is TRBV30, the J gene TRBJ1-5, with TRBD1 matching over 9 bases. Germline V gene data show CDR1 as GTSNPN and CDR2 as SVGIG (reference sequence). The V gene end was trimmed by 2 bases and the J gene end by 3 bases; junction bases not matched to a gene: 8. This CDR3 is 16 amino acids long. CDR3 in DNA: TGTGCCTGGAGTACACCGGACAGGGGATACAATCAGCCCCAGCATTTT. Translated, it gives CAWSTPDRGYNQPQHF.

This clone is judged medium-sized (0.01 to 0.1%). This sequence joins TRBV14 and TRBJ1-2, with a possible D match to TRBD1 (5 bases). Germline CDR1 and CDR2: SGHDN and FVKESK. This CDR3 contains 14 residues. The V gene lost 3 bases and the J gene lost 5 bases, with 13 bases spanning the gap. CDR3 amino acids: CASSQSLTVYGYTF. Here the CDR3 DNA reads TGTGCCAGCAGCCAGTCCTTGACAGTGTATGGCTACACCTTC.

The gene calls are TRBV5-6 and TRBJ2-7, with 7 nucleotides matching TRBD1. CDR3 length equals 15 residues. CDR1 is SGHDT, CDR2 YYEEEE, per germline. V lost 3 bases to trimming and J lost 3 bases; unmatched junction nucleotides: 9. The CDR3 spells CASSSTGLGLYEQYF. The CDR3 DNA is TGTGCCAGCAGCTCGACAGGGCTCGGACTCTACGAGCAGTACTTC.

The chain is built from TRBV5-5 and TRBJ1-2, with D hard to call. Trimming shortened V by 1 base and J by 0 bases, and 4 bases separated the two germline ends. This CDR3 contains 13 residues. Germline lookup yields CDR1 SGHKS and CDR2 YYEKEE (reference sequence). The CDR3 spells CASSLFANYGYTF. The CDR3 DNA sequence: TGTGCCAGCAGCTTGTTCGCTAACTATGGCTACACCTTC.

The genes are TRBV5-6 and TRBJ1-2; a weak D match, TRBD1 (5 bases). CDR1 and CDR2 from the germline V gene are SGHDT and YYEEEE. This CDR3 spans 13 amino acids. Trimming pared 4 bases from V and 13 bases from J, leaving 20 bases between. The CDR3, as DNA: TGTGCCAGCAGCCCAAGGAACAGGCAGTTATCCACCTTC. Amino acid sequence: CASSPRNRQLSTF.

The V gene is TRBV29-1, the J gene TRBJ1-1; D remains ambiguous. V gave up 7 bases and J gave up 3 bases, with 18 bases separating them. Germline-derived CDR1 and CDR2 are SQVTM and ANQGSEA. This CDR3 contains 14 residues. This CDR3 reads CSAPVSGFDTEAFF. DNA for the CDR3: TGCAGCGCCCCCGTTTCGGGGTTTGACACTGAAGCTTTCTTT.

The rearrangement links TRBV19 to TRBJ2-3; 11 nucleotides agree with TRBD1. The ends lost 4 bases at V and 5 bases at J; junction bases unmatched: 5. The CDR3 has 15 amino acids. In germline, CDR1 is LNHDA, CDR2 SQIVND (reference sequence). CDR3 amino acids: CASSTDRGQRDTQYF. The CDR3 DNA reads as TGTGCCAGTAGTACGGACAGGGGGCAGAGAGATACGCAGTATTTT. Based on the CDR3 plus reference TRBV19 and TRBJ2-3, the full variable domain is DGGITQSPKYLFRKEGQNVTLSCEQNLNHDAMYWYRQDPGQGLRLIYYSQIVNDFQKGDIAEGYSVSREKKESFPLTVTSAQKNPTAFYLCASSTDRGQRDTQYFGPGTRLTVL.

Note on this clone: Other DNA sequences from this sample encode an identical CDR3 as well. The rearrangement joins TRBV7-6 to TRBJ2-7; 7 bases map to TRBD2. The CDR3 extends over 16 amino acids. The ends lost 5 bases at V and 0 bases at J; junction bases unmatched: 10. CDR1 is SGHVS, CDR2 FNYEAQ, per germline. The CDR3 DNA follows: TGTGCCAGCAGCCTAAGACAGTCTAGCGGCTCCTACGAGCAGTACTTC. As protein: CASSLRQSSGSYEQYF.

This clone was picked up a small number of times. The chain recombines TRBV5-5 with TRBJ1-2, with D hard to call. The germline V and J ends were trimmed by 5 bases and 4 bases, with 12 bases remaining between them. Germline V gene sequence: CDR1 SGHKS, CDR2 YYEKEE (reference sequence). There are 13 residues in the CDR3. The CDR3 is CASSPASPYGYTF. CDR3 nucleotide sequence: TGTGCCAGCAGTCCAGCTAGCCCCTATGGCTACACCTTC.

V and J are TRBV7-2 and TRBJ2-5, with 11 bases aligning to TRBD2. J gave up 5 bases and V 0 bases, and 5 bases lay outside the gene matches. The CDR3 length is 16 residues. Germline V gene sequence: CDR1 SGHTA, CDR2 FQGNSA. CDR3 sequence: CASSLAPSGGQETQYF. The CDR3 coding sequence is TGTGCCAGCAGCTTAGCCCCTAGCGGGGGGCAGGAGACCCAGTACTTC.

This chain links TRBV5-5 with TRBJ2-5; weak D call: TRBD1 (6 bases). This CDR3 has 18 amino acids. In germline, CDR1 is SGHKS, CDR2 YYEKEE (reference sequence). V was trimmed by 3 bases and J by 0 bases, leaving 21 bases between them. The CDR3 DNA sequence: TGTGCCAGCAGCTCACAGGGTACCAAGGGTCGGTACCAAGAGACCCAGTACTTC. Translating gives CASSSQGTKGRYQETQYF.

The chain has TRBV10-3 and TRBJ2-5; TRBD2 is a possible D gene (5 bases). The germline gives CDR1 ENHRY, CDR2 SYGVKD. The CDR3 sequence is 14 residues long. V was trimmed by 0 bases and J by 3 bases, leaving 8 bases between them. This CDR3 is CAISESLGEETQYF. The CDR3, as DNA: TGTGCCATCAGTGAGTCGCTCGGGGAAGAGACCCAGTACTTC.

The chain joins TRBV5-6 to TRBJ1-2; TRBD1 agrees at 8 bases. Germline V lookup: CDR1 SGHDT, CDR2 YYEEEE. The V and J ends lost 8 bases and 1 base, in that order; junction bases with no gene match: 10. The CDR3 consists of 15 residues. CDR3 protein: CASSDRGRLNYGYTF. In nucleotides, the CDR3 is TGTGCCAGTTCAGACAGGGGCAGACTTAACTATGGCTACACCTTC. Drawing the rest from reference TRBV5-6 and TRBJ1-2, the complete variable domain is DAGVTQSPTHLIKTRGQQVTLRCSPKSGHDTVSWYQQALGQGPQFIFQYYEEEERQRGNFPDRFSGHQFPNYSSELNVNALLLGDSALYLCASSDRGRLNYGYTFGSGTRLTVV.

The V gene is TRBV21-1, the J gene TRBJ2-7; the table assigns TRBD1, which was not confirmed against the DNA. TRBV21-1 is shown as a pseudogene. The CDR3 contains 19 residues. The DNA for the CDR3 is TGTGCCAGCAGCAAGAAATTCCCGAGAAGGGACAGGGGGACCTACGAGCAGTACTTC. The encoded protein is CASSKKFPRRDRGTYEQYF.

The chain is built from TRBV19 and TRBJ1-1; D might be TRBD1 (6 bases). Per germline, CDR1 LNHDA and CDR2 SQIVND (reference sequence). The CDR3 has 14 residues. Trimming pared 4 bases from V and 4 bases from J, leaving 13 bases between. CDR3 sequence reads: CASSRQGIGTEAFF. For the CDR3, the DNA is TGTGCCAGTAGTAGGCAGGGGATAGGCACTGAAGCTTTCTTT.

This chain connects TRBV4-1 to TRBJ1-2; D gene ambiguous. The V and J ends lost 2 bases and 0 bases respectively, with 7 bases between them. The CDR3 is 14 residues long. CDR1 MGHRA and CDR2 YSYEKL come from the germline V gene. Here the CDR3 DNA reads TGCGCCAGCAGCCAATCCTTTTCTAACTATGGCTACACCTTC. Translated: CASSQSFSNYGYTF.

The chain is built from TRBV7-8 and TRBJ2-4, with D possibly matching TRBD2 (5 bases). The germline V and J ends were trimmed by 5 bases and 0 bases, with 17 bases remaining between them. Germline V gives CDR1 SGHVS, CDR2 FQNEAQ. The CDR3 consists of 17 residues. CDR3 nucleotide sequence: TGTGCCAGCAGCACGGACTCGGGATCCCTAGCCAAAAACATTCAGTACTTC. Its protein product is CASSTDSGSLAKNIQYF. Variable domain in full (rest from reference TRBV7-8 and TRBJ2-4): GAGVSQSPRYKVAKRGQDVALRCDPISGHVSLFWYQQALGQGPEFLTYFQNEAQLDKSGLPSDRFFAERPEGSVSTLKIQRTQQEDSAVYLCASSTDSGSLAKNIQYFGAGTRLSVL.

The rearrangement joins TRBV30 to TRBJ1-2; D perhaps matches TRBD1 (6 bases). CDR1 and CDR2 from the germline V gene are GTSNPN and SVGIG (reference sequence). The CDR3 totals 11 residues. Trimming stripped 7 bases from V and 2 bases from J, with 8 bases between. For the CDR3, the DNA is TGTGCCTTTGACAGGAACTATGGCTACACCTTC. Encoded protein: CAFDRNYGYTF.

The V gene is TRBV7-2, the J gene TRBJ1-4; TRBD1 might be the D (6 bases). Between the trimmed V and J ends, which lost 5 bases and 6 bases, there was a span of 13 bases. Germline assignment: CDR1 SGHTA and CDR2 FQGNSA. This CDR3 has 14 residues. The CDR3 region has the DNA TGTGCCAGCAGCCTTGGACAGAACCATGAAAAACTGTTTTTT. Translated, it gives CASSLGQNHEKLFF.